This T cell receptor beta chain originates from a study of blood T cell repertoires in COVID-19. For the study at large: T cells, B-cell-depleted T cells, or PBMCs supplied cDNA or gDNA.

CDR3 length: 15 amino acids. Per the authors' pipeline: Quantification of nucleated cells was approximated via reference gene primer amplification. Data came from immunoSEQ multiplex PCR; TCRdb stores just in-frame clones and leaves some out. The DNA gave D and trimming, while V, J and clone size come from that table. This sample carries about 19,000 clones, 70% to 90% of them seen once, and the ten largest clones take 17%. The sequenced material came from peripheral blood. The chain carries TRBV21-1 and TRBJ2-1; the table assigns TRBD1, which was not confirmed against the DNA. TRBV21-1 is classified as a pseudogene. The clonotype originates from a man aged 65 to 79 with acute or convalescent COVID-19. CDR3 bases: TGTGCCAGCAGCACCCGGGACAGGGTCCTTCATGAGCAGTTCTTC. It is translated as CASSTRDRVLHEQFF.